The sample holds a few counts of the clone carrying this TCR beta chain. Its cognate antigen is unknown. Germline V gene data show CDR1 as SQVTM and CDR2 as ANQGSEA. The CDR3 covers 11 residues. Trimming left V 3 bases short and J 11 bases short, with 13 bases between. This entry belongs to a study of T-cell memory formation after mild COVID-19. TCRdb called the 5' RACE reads again in MiXCR, with one record for every CDR3 protein. The sample holds just over 150,000 distinct CDR3 sequences, 25% to 40% seen once. Study-level results: That cross-reactive memory joined was suggested by some responding clones appearing in pre-infection memory. Chiefly within CM and EM were the contracting CD4+ clones; CD8+ ones were within EMRA. What remained unconfirmed was the SARS-CoV-2 specificity of second-wave clones peaking on day 37. Among clones contracting day 15 to 85, CD4/CD8 was balanced, whereas later expanders leaned CD4+.

The rearrangement links TRBV29-1 to TRBJ1-1; TRBD1 might be the D (6 bases). The TCR was taken from an adult woman who had mild COVID-19 (a few samples of this study predate the infection). Cell type and time point are not known. The sequenced sample consisted of PBMCs or a T cell subset sorted from them (not recorded which). Here the CDR3 DNA reads TGCAGCGTTGATCCGGGGGCGGGGGCTTTCTTT. Amino acids: CSVDPGAGAFF.